This T cell receptor beta chain emerged from a study of identical twins. MiXCR, run by TCRdb on the 5' RACE reads, gives a single entry per CDR3 protein. The sample holds about 240,000 distinct CDR3 sequences, 7.5% seen once. The table lists this clonotype with a few counts. The germline V gene encodes CDR1 SGHVS and CDR2 FQNEAQ. V was clipped by 5 bases and J by 5 bases; unmatched bases: 9. The CDR3 extends over 15 amino acids. The data also belong to a second study, concerning yellow fever vaccine responses in identical twins.

This clonotype was obtained from a woman aged 18-29 years in good health. The chain links TRBV7-8 to TRBJ2-1, with 7 bases identical to TRBD2. The sample comprised CD8+ T cells sorted from blood. CDR3 coding DNA: TGTGCCAGCAGCGAACTCGGGGGACTAAACAATGAGCAGTTCTTC. Amino acids: CASSELGGLNNEQFF.